This T cell receptor beta chain came from a study of vaccination and CD4 T cells after COVID-19. For the study at large: Two of the convalescents were Hispanic, and convalescents were six males and four females. The stimulus for the cells was overlapping spike peptides derived from SARS-CoV-2, HCoV-NL63, HCoV-OC43 and HCoV-229E.

As regards this clonotype: The antigen is unknown.

Described treatment: approximately 11-day PBMC culture with coronavirus spike peptide pools or control peptides (ViraFEST assay). Under the ViraFEST approach, antigen-specific T cells were expanded with peptide pools and TCRs subsequently sequenced. Sequenced with the Oncomine TCR Beta short-read assay was DNA taken from cultured CD4+ T cells. Via MiXCR, TCRdb re-called the PCR reads, giving one row per CDR3 protein. The sample shows fewer than 20,000 distinct CDR3 sequences, roughly 56% of them seen only once. This CDR3 contains 17 residues. Germline CDR1 SNHLY, CDR2 FYNNEI. V lost 2 bases to trimming and J lost 3 bases; unmatched junction nucleotides: 10.

The source is a human donor who had recovered from COVID-19. The chain carries TRBV2 and TRBJ1-3, with TRBD1 identical over 7 bases. Sample: CD4+ T cells from blood, cultured in vitro. CDR3 sequence reads: CASSELIHRGSGNTIYF. The CDR3 bases are TGTGCCAGCAGTGAACTTATCCACAGGGGCAGTGGAAACACCATATATTTT.